The 21 T cell receptor beta chains given below trace back to one sample, sequenced in a study of blood T cells in healthy people across ages. A J-beta primer mix and a sample-barcoded 5' primer were used in a second PCR of about 7 to 12 cycles. TCRdb re-called the 5' RACE reads with MiXCR, one entry per CDR3 protein. Of hundreds of thousands of distinct CDR3 sequences detected, around 42% appear once; the ten largest clones hold approximately 19%. Material: blood. The receptors come from a man between 60 and 70 years old in good health.

The sample holds a few counts of this clonotype. The V and J genes are TRBV6-2 or TRBV6-3 and TRBJ2-7; 8 bases map to TRBD1. The junction had 5 bases not matched to a gene; V was cut back by 4 bases and J by 0 bases. The V gene's germline CDR1 is MNHEY and CDR2 SVGEGT. The CDR3 is made up of 15 amino acids. CDR3 DNA: TGTGCCAGCAGTTCCCCGGACAGGGCCTCCTACGAGCAGTACTTC. This encodes CASSSPDRASYEQYF.

This clonotype was seen more than once but under ten times. This chain uses TRBV2 with TRBJ2-5; a possible D gene is TRBD1 (5 bases). Trimming cost V 7 bases and J 5 bases, with 17 bases left between them. CDR1 SNHLY and CDR2 FYNNEI come from the germline V gene. The CDR3 is 14 residues long. The CDR3 coding sequence is TGTGCCAGCAACGGACAAAGGAATGCGGAGACCCAGTACTTC. Translation: CASNGQRNAETQYF. Full variable domain (outside the CDR3, taken from reference TRBV2 and TRBJ2-5): EPEVTQTPSHQVTQMGQEVILRCVPISNHLYFYWYRQILGQKVEFLVSFYNNEISEKSEIFDDQFSVERPDGSNFTLKIRSTKLEDSAMYFCASNGQRNAETQYFGPGTRLLVL.

In this sample, this clonotype turned up a few times. The chain links TRBV4-3 to TRBJ2-7; no clear D gene. The DNA end is more similar to TRBJ2-5, so the J call may be wrong. Germline V gives CDR1 LGHNA, CDR2 YSLEER. The CDR3 runs 14 residues. The DNA for the CDR3 is TGCGCCAGCAGCCAAGATAGTGCCGGAGAGACCCAGTACTTC. It is translated as CASSQDSAGETQYF.

The chain recombines TRBV6-2 or TRBV6-3 with TRBJ2-1, with D maybe TRBD1 (5 bases). In germline, CDR1 is MNHEY, CDR2 SVGEGT. The CDR3 totals 13 residues. V was cut by 7 bases and J by 5 bases, with 12 bases left in between. The CDR3 nucleotides are TGTGCCAGCATAGACAGATTAAACAATGAGCAGTTCTTC. This gives the protein CASIDRLNNEQFF.

This clonotype came up a few times. V usage is TRBV29-1 and J usage is TRBJ2-1; 10 nucleotides line up with TRBD1. The CDR3 is 15 amino acids. Per germline, CDR1 SQVTM and CDR2 ANQGSEA. Unmatched junction bases numbered 6, after V lost 2 bases and J lost 5 bases. The CDR3 here is CSVELDRGKNNEQFF. In nucleotides, the CDR3 is TGCAGCGTTGAACTGGACAGGGGGAAAAACAATGAGCAGTTCTTC.

This chain uses TRBV3-1 with TRBJ2-1, with TRBD2 identical over 13 bases. V was clipped by 4 bases and J by 9 bases; unmatched bases: 6. This CDR3 contains 15 residues. CDR1 and CDR2 from the germline V gene are LGHDT and YNNKEL (reference sequence). The CDR3 loop reads CASSPTSGGAIEQFF. As DNA, the CDR3 is TGTGCCAGCAGCCCCACTAGCGGGGGGGCCATTGAGCAGTTCTTC.

This chain connects TRBV6-5 to TRBJ2-3; the match to TRBD2 covers 7 bases. V lost 11 bases and J lost 2; bases outside the gene matches: 13. The germline V gene has CDR1 MNHEY and CDR2 SVGAGI. This CDR3 contains 15 residues. Written as DNA, the CDR3 is TGTGCCGTTCGACCAGCTAGCGGATACACAGATACGCAGTATTTT. Translated: CAVRPASGYTDTQYF.

In its sample, this clonotype was seen a few times. The rearrangement joins TRBV12-3 or TRBV12-4 to TRBJ2-7, with 7 bases matching TRBD1. V was pared by 5 bases and J by 6 bases, with 4 bases of the junction left unmatched. This CDR3 region has 12 residues. This CDR3 is CASSPDRTEQYF. The CDR3 coding sequence is TGTGCCAGCAGTCCGGACAGGACCGAGCAGTACTTC.

The chain joins TRBV6-5 to TRBJ1-1; D is ambiguous. Per the germline V gene, CDR1 is MNHEY and CDR2 is SVGAGI. V lost 4 bases and J lost 3, with 9 bases in between. The CDR3 runs 13 residues. In nucleotides, the CDR3 is TGTGCCAGCAGTTTTCGAGGGTACACTGAAGCTTTCTTT. Amino acids: CASSFRGYTEAFF.

The chain uses TRBV24-1 and TRBJ2-5, with 8 bases fitting TRBD1. The trim removed 5 bases at V and 3 bases at J, leaving 4 bases unmatched. Germline values: CDR1 KGHDR, CDR2 SFDVKD. The CDR3 covers 14 residues. CDR3 region: CATSGQGWEETQYF. CDR3 bases: TGTGCCACCAGTGGACAGGGGTGGGAAGAGACCCAGTACTTC.

The V call is TRBV20-1, the J call TRBJ1-5, with a weak D call TRBD1 (6 bases). Germline V gives CDR1 DFQATT, CDR2 SNEGSKA (reference sequence). V was shortened by 4 bases and J by 4 bases, with 14 bases between the two germline ends. The CDR3 totals 14 residues. The CDR3 loop reads CSAKQGPPNQPQHF. CDR3 coding DNA: TGCAGTGCTAAACAGGGCCCGCCAAATCAGCCCCAGCATTTT.

This sequence joins TRBV29-1 and TRBJ2-5; tentative D call: TRBD1 (5 bases). CDR1 and CDR2 from the germline V gene are SQVTM and ANQGSEA. The CDR3 is made up of 13 amino acids. The V end lost 4 bases, the J end lost 1 base, and 10 bases lay between the germline ends. The CDR3 DNA reads as TGCAGCGTTGGGTGGGGCAGCCAAGAGACCCAGTACTTC. Its protein product is CSVGWGSQETQYF.

This clonotype was seen only a few times. This chain uses TRBV28 with TRBJ2-7; D remains ambiguous. V dropped 6 bases and J dropped 3 bases, with 12 bases sitting between them. CDR1 is MDHEN, CDR2 SYDVKM, per germline. The CDR3 is 13 amino acids. The CDR3 protein is CASSPRPNYEQYF. CDR3 in DNA: TGTGCCAGCAGCCCGCGTCCTAACTACGAGCAGTACTTC.

This clonotype was picked up a small number of times. V usage is TRBV4-3 and J usage is TRBJ1-1, with D perhaps TRBD1 (6 bases). The CDR3 extends over 16 amino acids. Germline CDR1 LGHNA, CDR2 YSLEER. V shed 2 bases and J shed 6 bases, with 19 bases lying between them. CDR3 sequence: CASSQLWIVWTAEAFF. Written as DNA, the CDR3 is TGCGCCAGCAGCCAACTATGGATCGTATGGACAGCTGAAGCTTTCTTT.

This clonotype has only a few counts. The V and J genes are TRBV4-3 and TRBJ2-5; D is possibly TRBD2 (5 bases). This CDR3 has 16 residues. The germline V gene has CDR1 LGHNA and CDR2 YSLEER. V dropped 0 bases and J dropped 5 bases, with 16 bases sitting between them. CDR3 in DNA: TGCGCCAGCAGCCAAGAGAGAACTAGTCCCAGGGAGACCCAGTACTTC. Amino acids: CASSQERTSPRETQYF.

In its sample, this clonotype was seen a few times. The gene calls are TRBV20-1 and TRBJ1-1; D perhaps matches TRBD1 (5 bases). Germline CDR1 reads DFQATT; CDR2 reads SNEGSKA (reference sequence). V lost 0 bases, J lost 0 bases, and 14 bases lay in between. This CDR3 region has 16 residues. The CDR3 loop reads CSARDYQGLLNTEAFF. The CDR3 DNA sequence: TGCAGTGCTAGAGATTACCAGGGCCTACTGAACACTGAAGCTTTCTTT.

The V and J genes are TRBV30 and TRBJ2-7; 10 bases agree with TRBD1. Germline V gene sequence: CDR1 GTSNPN, CDR2 SVGIG (reference sequence). The CDR3 runs 14 residues. The junction had 7 bases not matched to a gene; V was cut back by 1 base and J by 7 bases. CDR3 residues: CAWSGDRGDNEQYF. The CDR3 nucleotides read TGTGCCTGGAGTGGGGACAGGGGTGACAATGAGCAGTACTTC.

The CDR3 coding sequence is TGTGCCAGCAGTTTCCCCGGGACAGGGGAAGGCTACACCTTC. It specifies CASSFPGTGEGYTF. The J gene is TRBJ1-2, the V gene TRBV28; the match to TRBD1 covers 10 bases. The V gene end was trimmed by 3 bases and the J gene end by 8 bases; junction bases not matched to a gene: 6. CDR1 MDHEN and CDR2 SYDVKM come from the germline V gene. CDR3 length: 14 amino acids.

The chain carries TRBV7-2 and TRBJ2-5; weak D call: TRBD2 (6 bases). CDR3 length equals 13 residues. CDR1 and CDR2 from the germline V gene are SGHTA and FQGNSA. Trimming stripped 4 bases from V and 9 bases from J, with 15 bases between. The CDR3 loop is CASSWGTREAQYF. The CDR3 DNA is TGTGCCAGCAGCTGGGGGACGAGGGAGGCCCAGTACTTC.

The V gene is TRBV29-1, the J gene TRBJ2-1, with 10 bases matching TRBD2. V dropped 4 bases and J dropped 2; count of bases not matched to a gene: 2. The CDR3 length is 14 residues. Germline V gene sequence: CDR1 SQVTM, CDR2 ANQGSEA. The CDR3 DNA sequence: TGCAGCGTTGTCACTAGCGGGGCCTACAATGAGCAGTTCTTC. The encoded protein is CSVVTSGAYNEQFF.

This chain links TRBV5-1 with TRBJ2-3; 8 nucleotides line up with TRBD2. The CDR3 is 16 residues long. Germline trimming cut 0 bases from V and 3 bases from J; bases unmatched to any gene: 6. Germline V lookup: CDR1 SGHRS, CDR2 YFSETQ. The CDR3 DNA is TGCGCCAGCAGCTTGGGATGGGGACTAGGAACAGATACGCAGTATTTT. Its translation: CASSLGWGLGTDTQYF.